These 17 T cell receptor beta chains were all obtained from the same sample, sequenced in a study of cytomegalovirus exposure and HLA in healthy donors. It was with 60 Vbeta and 13 Jbeta primers that the PCR ran. The method was immunoSEQ multiplex PCR; TCRdb's version includes in-frame clones alone and lacks a portion of them. The sample contains 150,000 to 200,000 clones, around 87% of which appear only once. Sequencing input: PBMCs. The receptors stem from a boy younger than 10 in good health and CMV-seronegative.

The chain couples TRBV9 to TRBJ2-2, with 7 bases identical to TRBD1. V was pared by 4 bases and J by 2 bases, with 8 bases of the junction left unmatched. This CDR3 comprises 16 residues. CDR1 is SGDLS and CDR2 is YYNGEE in the germline V gene. CDR3 in DNA: TGTGCCAGCAGCTACCCGGGACAGATAAACACCGGGGAGCTGTTTTTT. Protein sequence: CASSYPGQINTGELFF.

This chain connects TRBV11-2 to TRBJ1-2; D is perhaps TRBD1 (5 bases). The germline V gene encodes CDR1 SGHAT and CDR2 FQNNGV. The CDR3 loop spans 12 amino acids. Trimming removed 5 bases at V and 2 bases at J, with 6 bases between. The CDR3 DNA reads TGTGCCAGCAGCGGACAAAACTATGGCTACACCTTC. Translated: CASSGQNYGYTF. The full variable domain, completed using reference TRBV11-2 and TRBJ1-2, is EAGVAQSPRYKIIEKRQSVAFWCNPISGHATLYWYQQILGQGPKLLIQFQNNGVVDDSQLPKDRFSAERLKGVDSTLKIQPAKLEDSAVYLCASSGQNYGYTFGSGTRLTVV.

The rearrangement links TRBV18 to TRBJ1-1; possible D gene TRBD1, 6 bases. Germline CDR1 KGHSH, CDR2 LQKENI. The length of the CDR3 is 15 residues. V lost 3 bases, J lost 5 bases, and 16 bases lay in between. The CDR3 bases are TGTGCCAGCTCACCCACGGGGGGGGCAGGAACTGAAGCTTTCTTT. Its protein product is CASSPTGGAGTEAFF.

CDR3 amino acids: CASSQDLRQETQYF. The CDR3 nucleotides read TGCGCCAGCAGCCAAGATCTCAGGCAAGAGACCCAGTACTTC. This chain links TRBV4-1 with TRBJ2-5; D remains ambiguous. V lost 0 bases and J 2 bases, leaving 7 bases between the germline ends. The length of the CDR3 is 14 residues. From germline, CDR1 is MGHRA and CDR2 YSYEKL.

V gene TRBV28 combines with J gene TRBJ2-3, with D possibly TRBD2 on 5 matching bases. The V end was cut by 6 bases, the J end by 5 bases, with 12 bases between. The CDR3 sequence is 13 residues long. In germline, CDR1 is MDHEN, CDR2 SYDVKM. The CDR3 sequence is CASSLDREDTQYF. As DNA, the CDR3 is TGTGCCAGCAGCCTGGACCGGGAAGATACGCAGTATTTT.

The chain joins TRBV7-6 to TRBJ1-6, with 8 bases matching TRBD1. The CDR3 consists of 14 residues. V gave up 5 bases and J gave up 8 bases; unmatched junction bases: 5. CDR1 is SGHVS, CDR2 FNYEAQ, per germline. The CDR3 DNA reads as TGTGCCAGCAGCCTCGGACAGGGAGATTCACCCCTCCACTTT. Translation: CASSLGQGDSPLHF.

V is TRBV5-1 and J is TRBJ1-2; weak D call: TRBD1 (6 bases). CDR3 length equals 15 residues. V lost 3 bases to trimming and J lost 1 base, with 13 bases between them. The V gene's germline CDR1 is SGHRS and CDR2 YFSETQ. This CDR3 is CASSSQTGLNYGYTF. CDR3 nucleotides: TGCGCCAGCAGCTCACAGACAGGCCTTAACTATGGCTACACCTTC.

The chain uses TRBV6-6 and TRBJ2-5; 7 nucleotides align to TRBD2. With the DNA end fitting TRBJ2-7 better, the J assignment may be wrong. The CDR3 loop spans 15 amino acids. Germline V CDR1 and CDR2: MNHNY, SVGAGI (reference sequence). CDR3 amino acids: CASSPNLAAVYEQYF. The CDR3 DNA follows: TGTGCCAGCAGTCCAAATCTAGCGGCCGTCTACGAGCAGTACTTC.

J is TRBJ1-5 and V is TRBV4-1, with a possible D match to TRBD1 (5 bases). Germline CDR1 reads MGHRA; CDR2 reads YSYEKL. The CDR3 has 16 amino acids. V shed 3 bases and J shed 1 base, with 13 bases lying between them. CDR3 bases: TGCGCCAGCAGCCACCTTGGGGAGGGGAGCAATCAGCCCCAGCATTTT. This gives the protein CASSHLGEGSNQPQHF.

This clone was counted once. This chain connects TRBV27 to TRBJ2-7; 7 nucleotides agree with TRBD2. This CDR3 is built from 15 residues. The germline V gene encodes CDR1 MNHEY and CDR2 SMNVEV (reference sequence). J was trimmed by 3 bases and V by 5 bases; bases with no gene match: 10. Written as DNA, the CDR3 is TGTGCCAGCAGTCGGGCCTCTTGGGGGGGCTACGAGCAGTACTTC. Translating gives CASSRASWGGYEQYF.

The rearrangement uses TRBV6-1 and TRBJ2-2, with a tentative D call TRBD1 (6 bases). The CDR3 covers 15 residues. Germline V CDR1 and CDR2: MNHNS, SASEGT. With 6 bases removed from V and 0 bases from J, the gap between germline ends came to 11 bases. CDR3 sequence reads: CASRTGTTNTGELFF. CDR3 nucleotide sequence: TGTGCCAGCAGAACCGGGACAACGAACACCGGGGAGCTGTTTTTT.

The V call is TRBV5-1, the J call TRBJ2-3; 10 bases match TRBD2. Germline lookup yields CDR1 SGHRS and CDR2 YFSETQ. The CDR3 covers 16 residues. V shed 1 base, J shed 1 base, and the junction held 3 bases outside the gene matches. CDR3 bases: TGCGCCAGCAGCTTGTATGGACTAGCGGGCACAGATACGCAGTATTTT. It codes for CASSLYGLAGTDTQYF.

The chain joins TRBV5-1 to TRBJ1-1, with a possible D match to TRBD1 (5 bases). V was cut by 3 bases and J by 9 bases, with 15 bases left in between. Per the germline V gene, CDR1 is SGHRS and CDR2 is YFSETQ. This CDR3 has 13 residues. The CDR3 sequence is CASSWGGDSQAFF. As DNA, the CDR3 is TGCGCCAGCAGCTGGGGGGGGGACTCACAAGCTTTCTTT.

This chain links TRBV28 with TRBJ2-5, with D maybe TRBD1 (6 bases). Germline V CDR1 and CDR2: MDHEN, SYDVKM. The CDR3 contains 14 residues. The germline V and J ends were trimmed by 7 bases and 5 bases, with 17 bases remaining between them. The CDR3 spells CASKGDVNRETQYF. The DNA for the CDR3 is TGTGCCAGCAAGGGGGATGTTAACCGGGAGACCCAGTACTTC.

The chain has TRBV30 and TRBJ2-7; D is perhaps TRBD1 (5 bases). Trimming pared 4 bases from V and 6 bases from J, leaving 19 bases between. Germline V gives CDR1 GTSNPN, CDR2 SVGIG (reference sequence). The CDR3 extends over 14 amino acids. The CDR3 DNA is TGTGCCTGGATTAAACAGGCTTCGAAGGCCGAGCAGTACTTC. Protein sequence: CAWIKQASKAEQYF.

The chain has TRBV9 and TRBJ2-6, with D tentatively TRBD1 (6 bases). The CDR3 length is 17 residues. Germline assignment: CDR1 SGDLS and CDR2 YYNGEE. Trimming took off 0 bases at V and 0 bases at J, with 10 bases between the two ends. CDR3 bases: TGTGCCAGCAGCGTAGGACAGGTCGACTCTGGGGCCAACGTCCTGACTTTC. Translated: CASSVGQVDSGANVLTF.

V gene TRBV29-1 combines with J gene TRBJ1-6; D unresolved. This CDR3 contains 15 residues. Germline V lookup: CDR1 SQVTM, CDR2 ANQGSEA. The germline V and J ends were trimmed by 7 bases and 0 bases, with 13 bases remaining between them. The CDR3 bases are TGCAGCGCATCACTCGGGGACTCCTATAATTCACCCCTCCACTTT. This gives the protein CSASLGDSYNSPLHF. Full variable domain (outside the CDR3, taken from reference TRBV29-1 and TRBJ1-6): SAVISQKPSRDICQRGTSLTIQCQVDSQVTMMFWYRQQPGQSLTLIATANQGSEATYESGFVIDKFPISRPNLTFSTLTVSNMSPEDSSIYLCSASLGDSYNSPLHFGNGTRLTVT.